The clone carrying this T cell receptor beta chain showed up many times. What it binds is unknown. The data are from a study of T cells in Graves' hyperthyroidism and ophthalmopathy. Patients were excluded for uncontrolled infection, other autoimmune disease, pregnancy or lactation. Thyroid ultrasound and orbital computed tomography, with clinical symptoms and serum thyroxine and TRAb, informed diagnoses. TCR beta CDR3 sequences were amplified from RNA transcripts. Researchers ran a first-round RT-PCR on the TCR CDR3 using the HTBI primer set. TCRdb recomputed calls from the multiplex PCR reads with MiXCR, one row per CDR3 protein. The data contain fewer than 500,000 distinct CDR3 sequences, around 15% of them seen just once; the ten biggest clones take up about 13%. Germline V gene lookup returns CDR1 SGHVS and CDR2 FQNEAQ. After removal of 4 bases from V and 2 bases from J, the junction contained 17 bases not matched to a gene. The CDR3 consists of 19 residues.

Study-level findings and limits: Among clonotypes expanded in thyroid above 0.001, most were also found in blood.

The V and J genes are TRBV7-8 and TRBJ1-5; TRBD1 matches at 7 bases. Sequencing was done on a sample of blood. The TCR sequence derives from a young man with Graves' ophthalmopathy. The CDR3 DNA sequence: TGTGCCAGCAGCTACAGGGGTCGGGGATCGGATCGGGGCAATCAGCCCCAGCATTTT. As protein: CASSYRGRGSDRGNQPQHF.